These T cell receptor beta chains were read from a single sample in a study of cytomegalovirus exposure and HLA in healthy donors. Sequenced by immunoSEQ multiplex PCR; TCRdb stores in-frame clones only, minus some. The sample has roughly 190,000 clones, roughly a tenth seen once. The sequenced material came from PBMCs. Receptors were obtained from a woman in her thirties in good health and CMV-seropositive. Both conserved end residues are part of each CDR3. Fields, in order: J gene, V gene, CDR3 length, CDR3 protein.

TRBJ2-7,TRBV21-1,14,CASNPGQTPYEQYF
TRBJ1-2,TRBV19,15,CASSNRQGMNYGYTF
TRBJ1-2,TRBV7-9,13,CASSPQGAWGYTF
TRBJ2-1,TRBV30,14,CAWTGTSGSQEQFF
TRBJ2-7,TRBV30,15,CAWRYPGQGNHDQYF
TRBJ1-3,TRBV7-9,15,CASSLDRGSGNTIYF
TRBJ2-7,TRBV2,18,CASSDGTSGRALHYEQYF
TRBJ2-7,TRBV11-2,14,CASSSGTGADEQYF
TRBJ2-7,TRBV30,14,CAWSRTGGSYEQYF
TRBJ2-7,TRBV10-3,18,CAISGVGTSGRPGYEQYF
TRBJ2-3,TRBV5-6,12,CASSQQDGTQYF
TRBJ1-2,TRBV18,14,CASSGRDSNYGYTF
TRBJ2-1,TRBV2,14,CASRTTGSYNEQFF
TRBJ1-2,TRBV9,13,CASSVSPEDGYTF
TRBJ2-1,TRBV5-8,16,CASSATSASSYNEQFF
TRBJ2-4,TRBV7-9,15,CASSPQDSSLNIQYF
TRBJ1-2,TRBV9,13,CASSVGQGGGYTF
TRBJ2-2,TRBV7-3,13,CASTTGIYGELFF
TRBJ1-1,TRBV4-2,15,CASSQENSLVTEAFF
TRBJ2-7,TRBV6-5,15,CASSYRVAGSYEQYF
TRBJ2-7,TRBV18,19,CASSPVEGLGQGGLYEQYF
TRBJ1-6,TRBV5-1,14,CASETGQGHSPLHF
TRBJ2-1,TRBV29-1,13,CGSLRGNRDEQFF
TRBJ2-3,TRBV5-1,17,CASSVFGSGTGTDTQYF
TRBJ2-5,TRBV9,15,CASSVGLAGVETQYF
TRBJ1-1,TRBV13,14,CASSPAGQGIEAFF
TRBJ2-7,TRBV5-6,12,CASSLGGWEQYF
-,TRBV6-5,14,CASSYDGTGVEQYF
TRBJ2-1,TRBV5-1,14,CASSLGRGRNEQFF
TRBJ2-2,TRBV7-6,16,CASSPRLAENTGELFF
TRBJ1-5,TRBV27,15,CASSFRFGYNQPQHF
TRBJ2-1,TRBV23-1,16,CASQHTGRRSYNEQFF
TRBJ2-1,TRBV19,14,CASSNLSPYNEQFF
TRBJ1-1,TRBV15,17,CATSRGLGGDTNTEAFF
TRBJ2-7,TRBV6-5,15,CASSYTQGGVGEQYF
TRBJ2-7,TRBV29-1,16,CSVVPLAGQALYEQYF
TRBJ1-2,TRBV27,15,CASSSRTGGVHGYTF
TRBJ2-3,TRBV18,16,CASSPGTSGIADTQYF
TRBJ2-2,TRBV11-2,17,CASRLPGTSAYTGELFF
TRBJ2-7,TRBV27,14,CASSLLAGTYEQYF
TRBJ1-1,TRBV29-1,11,CSVDLNAEAFF
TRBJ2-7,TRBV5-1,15,CASSWTGTGAYEQYF
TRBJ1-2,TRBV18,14,CASSPERQGRDYTF
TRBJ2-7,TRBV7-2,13,CASRSGTGREQYF
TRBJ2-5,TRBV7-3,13,CASSLDRRETQYF
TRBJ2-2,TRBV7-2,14,CASSWGLDGGELFF
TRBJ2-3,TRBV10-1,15,CASSREGRSTDTQYF
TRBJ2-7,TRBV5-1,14,CASSLELAAYEQYF
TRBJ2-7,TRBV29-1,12,CSVETDNYEQYF
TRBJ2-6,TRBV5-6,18,CASSLAGTGRSGANVLTF
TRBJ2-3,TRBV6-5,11,CAGRSTDTQYF
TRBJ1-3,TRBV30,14,CAWSPGISGNTIYF
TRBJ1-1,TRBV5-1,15,CASSRSGTGDTEAFF